The 28 T cell receptor beta chains reported below all come from one sample, sequenced in a study of blood T cell repertoires in COVID-19. Assay used: immunoSEQ multiplex PCR; TCRdb lists only in-frame clones, some missing. The sample lists about 480,000 clones, roughly 90% occurring once. The source material was PBMCs or T cells enriched from blood (not recorded which). The receptors were sampled from a middle-aged woman who had recovered from COVID-19.

The J gene is TRBJ2-4, the V gene TRBV13; tentatively, D is TRBD1 (6 bases). Trimming cost V 0 bases and J 6 bases, with 6 bases left between them. The length of the CDR3 is 13 residues. The germline gives CDR1 PRHDT, CDR2 FYEKMQ (reference sequence). CDR3 sequence reads: CASSLGQGNIQYF. The DNA for the CDR3 is TGTGCCAGCAGCTTAGGACAGGGAAACATTCAGTACTTC.

The V gene is TRBV18, the J gene TRBJ1-1, with D perhaps TRBD1 (6 bases). Germline V gene data show CDR1 as KGHSH and CDR2 as LQKENI. Trimming pared 1 base from V and 1 base from J, leaving 7 bases between. This CDR3 region has 14 residues. The CDR3 region is CASSPRQENTEAFF. DNA for the CDR3: TGTGCCAGCTCACCACGACAGGAGAACACTGAAGCTTTCTTT.

J is TRBJ2-2 and V is TRBV11-3, with 8 bases matching TRBD1. The V segment lost 4 bases and the J segment 6 bases; nucleotides outside the gene matches: 7. This CDR3 comprises 15 residues. Germline CDR1 SGHNT, CDR2 YENEEA. CDR3 sequence (DNA): TGTGCCAGCAGCTCTGACAGGGGTCGTCCCGGGGAGCTGTTTTTT. The encoded protein is CASSSDRGRPGELFF. The entire variable domain, with the rest obtained from reference TRBV11-3 and TRBJ2-2, is as follows: EAGVVQSPRYKIIEKKQPVAFWCNPISGHNTLYWYLQNLGQGPELLIRYENEEAVDDSQLPKDRFSAERLKGVDSTLKIQPAELGDSAVYLCASSSDRGRPGELFFGEGSRLTVL.

V usage is TRBV5-6 and J usage is TRBJ2-3; D not resolved. V lost 4 bases to trimming and J lost 7 bases, with 16 bases between them. CDR1 and CDR2 (germline): SGHDT, YYEEEE. The CDR3 loop spans 14 amino acids. Here the CDR3 DNA reads TGTGCCAGCAGCCCCCACCCCGGGTGGAATACGCAGTATTTT. Amino acids: CASSPHPGWNTQYF. Using reference TRBV5-6 and TRBJ2-3 for the parts outside the CDR3, the full variable domain is DAGVTQSPTHLIKTRGQQVTLRCSPKSGHDTVSWYQQALGQGPQFIFQYYEEEERQRGNFPDRFSGHQFPNYSSELNVNALLLGDSALYLCASSPHPGWNTQYFGPGTRLTVL.

J is TRBJ2-2 and V is TRBV5-1; TRBD1 aligns across 8 bases. Germline V gene lookup returns CDR1 SGHRS and CDR2 YFSETQ. This CDR3 contains 14 residues. With 3 bases clipped from V and 9 bases from J, the junction kept 7 bases outside the gene matches. The DNA of the CDR3 is TGCGCCAGCAGCTCAGGGGGCTCCTTACGGGAGCTGTTTTTT. This codes for CASSSGGSLRELFF.

The V call is TRBV20-1, the J call TRBJ1-6; D not resolved. This CDR3 spans 13 amino acids. Between the trimmed V and J ends, which lost 3 bases and 7 bases, there was a span of 10 bases. Looked up from germline, CDR1 is DFQATT and CDR2 is SNEGSKA (reference sequence). The CDR3 here is CSASSVINSPLHF. CDR3 in DNA: TGCAGTGCTAGTTCGGTGATAAATTCACCCCTCCACTTT.

The chain is built from TRBV6-5 and TRBJ2-7, with D maybe TRBD2 (5 bases). V lost 0 bases and J lost 7, with 7 bases in between. The CDR3 has 12 amino acids. Looked up from germline, CDR1 is MNHEY and CDR2 is SVGAGI. Written as DNA, the CDR3 is TGTGCCAGCAGTTACTCTCGAGGGGAGCAGTACTTC. Amino acids: CASSYSRGEQYF.

The chain carries TRBV3-1 (or the pseudogene TRBV3-2) and TRBJ2-3; the match to TRBD2 covers 10 bases. V gave up 0 bases and J gave up 3 bases; unmatched junction bases: 6. The CDR3 is 17 amino acids. In germline, CDR1 is LGHDT, CDR2 YNNKEL (reference sequence). In DNA form, the CDR3 reads TGTGCCAGCAGCCAAGATCTAATAGCGGGAGGAACAGATACGCAGTATTTT. It specifies CASSQDLIAGGTDTQYF.

This chain links TRBV29-1 with TRBJ2-1; D call uncertain. This CDR3 is built from 13 residues. From germline, CDR1 is SQVTM and CDR2 ANQGSEA. Trimming cost V 6 bases and J 4 bases, with 13 bases left between them. CDR3 DNA: TGCAGCGTCAAAGAGGATTCATACAATGAGCAGTTCTTC. Protein: CSVKEDSYNEQFF.

The CDR3 DNA reads as TGTGCCAGCAGCTTCACAGGGGGCAAAGGCTACACCTTC. Its translation is CASSFTGGKGYTF. This chain joins TRBV5-4 and TRBJ1-2; TRBD1 aligns across 9 bases. Germline CDR1 and CDR2: SGHNT and YYREEE (reference sequence). V was pared by 2 bases and J by 8 bases, with 4 bases of the junction left unmatched. The CDR3 is made up of 13 amino acids.

The CDR3 coding sequence is TGTGCCTGGAGCCCTCGTGAAGCTTTCTTT. Its translation: CAWSPREAFF. This chain uses TRBV30 with TRBJ1-1; no clear D gene. Germline V gene sequence: CDR1 GTSNPN, CDR2 SVGIG (reference sequence). V lost 3 bases to trimming and J lost 7 bases, with 6 bases between them. The CDR3 contains 10 residues.

This clone has only a few counts. The DNA of the CDR3 is TGTGCCAGCAGTTCTAGAATCTCCAGCTCCTACGAGCAGTACTTC. Amino acids: CASSSRISSSYEQYF. The chain employs TRBV6-7 and TRBJ2-7; D unclear. TRBV6-7 is known as an ORF, though its function is uncertain. The CDR3 totals 15 residues. V lost 4 bases to trimming and J lost 0 bases, with 13 bases between them.

The J gene is TRBJ2-7, the V gene TRBV6-1; TRBD2 aligns across 15 bases. The CDR3 totals 19 residues. Trimming removed 4 bases from V and 2 bases from J; junction bases left unmatched: 12. Germline CDR1 MNHNS, CDR2 SASEGT. CDR3 bases: TGTGCCAGCAGTGGAGACCACGGGACTAGCGGGAGGCCAGCCTACGAGCAGTACTTC. Translation: CASSGDHGTSGRPAYEQYF.

The rearrangement links TRBV2 to TRBJ2-1; D is possibly TRBD1 (6 bases). Germline CDR1 reads SNHLY; CDR2 reads FYNNEI. This CDR3 is 17 amino acids long. V lost 6 bases to trimming and J lost 6 bases, with 24 bases between them. The CDR3: CASRERTVQIYGNEQFF. The CDR3 region has the DNA TGTGCCAGCAGGGAACGGACAGTCCAAATCTATGGCAATGAGCAGTTCTTC.

The V and J genes are TRBV25-1 and TRBJ2-7; perhaps TRBD1 as D (6 bases). CDR3 size: 17 residues. V lost 2 bases, J lost 2 bases, and 19 bases lay in between. CDR1 MGHDK and CDR2 SYGVNS come from the germline V gene. CDR3 amino acids: CASSERGSWAGAYEQYF. For the CDR3, the DNA is TGTGCCAGCAGTGAAAGGGGGAGTTGGGCAGGGGCCTACGAGCAGTACTTC.

This rearrangement joins TRBV29-1 to TRBJ2-1; D is unresolved. Trimming shortened V by 7 bases and J by 0 bases, and 13 bases separated the two germline ends. Germline assignment: CDR1 SQVTM and CDR2 ANQGSEA. The CDR3 extends over 14 amino acids. The CDR3: CSGGPSSSYNEQFF. CDR3 DNA: TGCAGCGGCGGCCCCTCGAGCTCCTACAATGAGCAGTTCTTC.

This chain links TRBV13 with TRBJ2-7; 7 positions match TRBD2. CDR1 is PRHDT and CDR2 is FYEKMQ in the germline V gene (reference sequence). After removal of 4 bases from V and 7 bases from J, the junction contained 4 bases not matched to a gene. This CDR3 has 12 amino acids. CDR3 in amino acids: CASSWGTKEQYF. The CDR3 DNA sequence: TGTGCCAGCAGCTGGGGGACTAAAGAGCAGTACTTC.

This clone was recorded a few times. The rearrangement joins TRBV20-1 to TRBJ2-7, with D possibly matching TRBD1 (6 bases). The V gene's germline CDR1 is DFQATT and CDR2 SNEGSKA (reference sequence). CDR3 length: 13 amino acids. With 3 bases removed from V and 6 bases from J, the gap between germline ends came to 15 bases. The CDR3 loop is CSASRDTEGEQYF. The CDR3 region has the DNA TGCAGTGCTAGTAGGGACACCGAGGGCGAGCAGTACTTC.

This clone has only a few counts. The chain links TRBV9 to TRBJ2-7; 9 bases are shared with TRBD1. This CDR3 contains 16 residues. V shed 3 bases and J 1 base; nucleotides not matched to a gene: 8. Germline V gives CDR1 SGDLS, CDR2 YYNGEE. CDR3 sequence (DNA): TGTGCCAGCAGCGCCCCCGGGACAGGGAGATCCTACGAGCAGTACTTC. Its translation: CASSAPGTGRSYEQYF.

The V and J genes are TRBV15 and TRBJ2-1, with 12 nucleotides matching TRBD2. V was clipped by 7 bases and J by 8 bases; unmatched bases: 12. This CDR3 spans 16 amino acids. Per germline, CDR1 LNHNV and CDR2 YYDKDF (reference sequence). The CDR3: CATTSGRALASHEQFF. The CDR3 DNA reads as TGTGCCACCACTAGCGGGAGGGCCCTCGCTTCGCATGAGCAGTTCTTC.

The chain couples TRBV30 to TRBJ1-5; D remains ambiguous. Germline V CDR1 and CDR2: GTSNPN, SVGIG (reference sequence). The germline V and J ends were trimmed by 1 base and 3 bases, with 7 bases remaining between them. The CDR3 sequence is 13 residues long. Here the CDR3 reads CAWSDISNQPQHF. The CDR3 DNA sequence: TGTGCCTGGAGTGACATCTCCAATCAGCCCCAGCATTTT.

This CDR3 is CASSRDRDSNEKLFF. CDR3 in DNA: TGTGCCAGCAGCCGGGACAGGGACTCAAATGAAAAACTGTTTTTT. V and J are TRBV5-5 and TRBJ1-4; 9 bases fit TRBD1. V lost 4 bases, J lost 5 bases, and 6 bases stayed unmatched. The CDR3 contains 15 residues. Germline CDR1 and CDR2: SGHKS and YYEKEE (reference sequence).

The rearrangement links TRBV10-2 to TRBJ2-1, with 9 positions matching TRBD2. CDR1 is WSHSY and CDR2 is SAAADI in the germline V gene. V lost 5 bases and J lost 7; bases outside the gene matches: 6. This CDR3 has 14 residues. The chain's CDR3 is CASSHSGRLNEQFF. The CDR3 bases are TGCGCCAGCAGTCACAGCGGGAGGCTAAATGAGCAGTTCTTC.

The gene calls are TRBV20-1 and TRBJ2-7; D is uncertain. V lost 4 bases to trimming and J lost 3 bases, with 7 bases between them. This CDR3 is built from 11 residues. Germline V gene sequence: CDR1 DFQATT, CDR2 SNEGSKA (reference sequence). CDR3 amino acids: CSATPGYEQYF. In nucleotides, the CDR3 is TGCAGTGCTACCCCCGGCTACGAGCAGTACTTC.

The chain carries TRBV5-1 and TRBJ1-2; 7 nucleotides agree with TRBD1. After removal of 4 bases from V and 8 bases from J, the junction contained 14 bases not matched to a gene. The CDR3 loop spans 15 amino acids. Germline V gene data show CDR1 as SGHRS and CDR2 as YFSETQ. CDR3 amino acids: CASSPPPDRVVGYTF. The CDR3 DNA is TGCGCCAGCAGCCCTCCCCCTGACAGGGTAGTAGGCTACACCTTC.

V gene TRBV5-1 combines with J gene TRBJ2-3; 8 bases align to TRBD2. This CDR3 region has 16 residues. The germline gives CDR1 SGHRS, CDR2 YFSETQ. V lost 7 bases to trimming and J lost 2 bases; unmatched junction nucleotides: 12. In DNA, the CDR3 is TGCGCCAGCGGCCCCCGTACTAGCGGCAACACAGATACGCAGTATTTT. This sequence encodes CASGPRTSGNTDTQYF.

The rearrangement uses TRBV9 and TRBJ2-1; 9 bases are a match to TRBD1. Germline V CDR1 and CDR2: SGDLS, YYNGEE. The CDR3 runs to 15 residues. Trimming at V came to 2 bases and at J to 10 bases, leaving 10 bases not matched to a gene. The CDR3 region has the DNA TGTGCCAGCAGCGTTACAGGGGGCCCCTTAGAGGAGCAGTTCTTC. It translates to CASSVTGGPLEEQFF.

The chain is built from TRBV7-6 and TRBJ2-7; TRBD2 matches 14 bases. J lost 6 bases, V lost 6 bases, and 7 bases had no gene match. This CDR3 has 15 amino acids. Germline CDR1 SGHVS, CDR2 FNYEAQ. This CDR3 is CASSIGTSGSSEQYF. The CDR3 bases are TGTGCCAGCAGTATTGGGACTAGCGGGAGTAGCGAGCAGTACTTC. Full variable domain (outside the CDR3, taken from reference TRBV7-6 and TRBJ2-7): GAGVSQSPRYKVTKRGQDVALRCDPISGHVSLYWYRQALGQGPEFLTYFNYEAQQDKSGLPNDRFSAERPEGSISTLTIQRTEQRDSAMYRCASSIGTSGSSEQYFGPGTRLTVT.